This T cell receptor beta chain was profiled in a study of OX40 agonist ivuxolimab in advanced cancers. Regarding the study in general: Ivuxolimab, which targeted the costimulatory receptor OX40 (CD134), was an agonistic, fully human IgG2 monoclonal antibody. Intravenous ivuxolimab was administered to patients every 2 weeks at six dose levels: 0.01, 0.1, 0.3, 1.5, 3 and 10 mg/kg. Among the approximately 50 dose-escalation patients, 19 had hepatocellular carcinoma, about 15 melanoma, 9 renal cell carcinoma and 9 head and neck cancer. In the dose-escalation cohort, approximately 80% of patients were male, and the mean age was 60 years with a range of roughly 20 to 85. Prior anti-PD-1, anti-PD-L1 or anti-CTLA-4 therapy was permitted, and 30% to 50% of dose-escalation patients had received checkpoint inhibitors. Three dose-escalation patients achieved partial responses, one with hepatocellular carcinoma and two with cutaneous melanoma. Peripheral TCRbeta sequencing was intended to test whether TCR sequence diversity was altered and clonal T-cell expansion was caused by ivuxolimab. The monotherapy dose-escalation portion (N of about 52 patients) of the phase I ivuxolimab trial is reported in the paper. The paper as a whole reports these results and caveats: Low levels of normalized T-cell clonal expansion were also seen in some nonresponding patients. After ivuxolimab, CD8+ T cells had more expanded clones than CD4+ T cells on average. In the 0.1-3.0 mg/kg groups, partial responders had among the lowest normalized peripheral clonal expansion, particularly in CD8+ T cells. At doses of 0.1 to 3.0 mg/kg, clonal expansion of both CD4+ and CD8+ blood T cells was observed from baseline to week 6. The antigen specificity of the clonally expanded peripheral T cells was not determined.

To sequence the TCRbeta CDR3 region, genomic DNA was isolated from the sorted cells. The immunoSEQ Assay was used for sequencing of TCRbeta CDR3 regions. The table comes from immuneACCESS by way of TCRdb, which keeps in-frame sequences with V and J called. Part of the clones is missing from these tables; in studies checked, under half for an unresolved V gene and the rest for unknown reasons. For this sample the table gives about 70,000 clones, of which about 88% were detected only once. Of the sample, 10% to 15% is held by the ten largest clones. Patients with a history of autoimmune disease or receiving systemic immunosuppression were excluded from the trial. Peripheral blood for TCR sequencing was collected from all dose cohorts at baseline, on cycle 4 day 1, and on cycle 7 day 1. Samples were obtained from an open-label, multicenter, first-in-human phase I dose-escalation trial of ivuxolimab. Adults with locally advanced or metastatic head and neck squamous cell, hepatocellular, melanoma or renal cell carcinoma were enrolled in the trial. Before TCR sequencing, CD4+ and CD8+ T cells were separately sorted from peripheral blood.

A remark on this clone: Its antigen is still unknown. There are no base qualities to consult, and no much larger clone falls within one base.

V and J are truncated by 2 bases and 6 bases respectively, leaving an intervening sequence of 19 bases. From the germline V gene (reference sequence), CDR1 is MNHNY and CDR2 is SVGAGI. From its cysteine to its phenylalanine, the CDR3 spans 16 amino acids. Solely the CDR3 DNA is kept, with 48 bases framed from the first base. The sample consisted of CD4+ or CD8+ T cells sorted from blood, taken in a trial of the OX40 agonist ivuxolimab. The clonotype was recovered from an adult with an advanced solid tumor such as melanoma, head and neck, liver or kidney cancer. The chain is assembled from TRBV6-6 and TRBJ1-1, and perhaps TRBD1 as D gene, on 6 matching bases. The nucleotide sequence reads as follows: TGTGCCAGCAGTTACATTTCACAGGGACCCCTCCCTGAAGCTTTCTTT. Translation gives CASSYISQGPLPEAFF.